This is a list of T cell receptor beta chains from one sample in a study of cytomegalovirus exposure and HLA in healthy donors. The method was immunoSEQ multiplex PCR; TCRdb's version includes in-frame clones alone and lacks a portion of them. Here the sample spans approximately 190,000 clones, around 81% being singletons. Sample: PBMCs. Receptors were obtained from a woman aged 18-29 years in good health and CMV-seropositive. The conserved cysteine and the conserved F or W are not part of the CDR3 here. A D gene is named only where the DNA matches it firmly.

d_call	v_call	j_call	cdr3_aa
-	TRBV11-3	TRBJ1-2	ASSSDRSAYGYT
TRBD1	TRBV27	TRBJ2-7	ASSPGQGPSYEQY
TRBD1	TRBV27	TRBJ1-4	ASSRTGGFEKLF
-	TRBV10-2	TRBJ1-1	ASRTANTEAF
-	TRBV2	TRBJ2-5	ASRGLDFQETQY
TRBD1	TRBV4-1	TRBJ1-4	ASSQDGSAEGQA
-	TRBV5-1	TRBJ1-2	ASSLEVFGGTYGYT
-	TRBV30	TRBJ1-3	AWSGDSSGNTIY
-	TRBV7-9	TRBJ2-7	ASSLASPGYEQY
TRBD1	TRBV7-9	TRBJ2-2	ASSARQGANTGELF
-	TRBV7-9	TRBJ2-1	ASTPLAQDSYNEQF
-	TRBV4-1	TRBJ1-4	ASSQVRQGSEKLF
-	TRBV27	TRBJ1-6	ASSQVNSPLH
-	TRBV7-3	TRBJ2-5	ASSLTGLPKETQY
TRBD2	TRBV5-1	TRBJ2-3	ASSPSGALTDTQY
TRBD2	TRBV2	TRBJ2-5	ASRETSLQETQY
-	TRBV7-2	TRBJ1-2	ASSLAGYGYT
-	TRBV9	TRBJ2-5	ASSVGIRDLQETQY